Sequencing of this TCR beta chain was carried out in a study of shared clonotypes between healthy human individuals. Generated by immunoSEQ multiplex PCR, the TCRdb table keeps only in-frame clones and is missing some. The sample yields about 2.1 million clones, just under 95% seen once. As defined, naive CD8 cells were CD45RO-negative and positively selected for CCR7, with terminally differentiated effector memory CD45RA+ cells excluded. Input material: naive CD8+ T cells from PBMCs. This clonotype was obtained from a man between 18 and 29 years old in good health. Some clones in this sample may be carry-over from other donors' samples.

The CDR3 sequence: CASSLEPGHNEQFF. CDR3 coding DNA: TGCGCCAGCAGCTTGGAGCCCGGTCACAATGAGCAGTTCTTC. J is TRBJ2-1 and V is TRBV5-1; no definite D call. Looked up from germline, CDR1 is SGHRS and CDR2 is YFSETQ. This CDR3 has 14 amino acids. V lost 0 bases, J lost 5 bases, and 9 bases lay in between.